The TCR beta chain described here comes from a study of regulatory T cells in long-lasting Graves disease. On the study more broadly: Newly diagnosed Graves' patients had taken antithyroid drugs under 3 months.

The CDR3 spans 15 residues. Germline V CDR1 and CDR2: MGHRA, YSYEKL. Between the trimmed V and J ends, which lost 0 bases and 5 bases, there was a span of 10 bases. Libraries of TCR beta came from iRepertoire HTBI primers plus Arm-PCR of CDR3 regions. TCRdb processed the multiplex PCR reads anew with MiXCR; each CDR3 protein has one entry. The sample lists about 540,000 distinct CDR3 sequences; roughly 13% were seen once. This clonotype was seen only a few times. The time point: newly diagnosed GD, antithyroid drugs for less than 3 months. There was RNA extracted from PBMCs, and the TCR library was made from it. This same sample was also part of a study on T cells in Graves' hyperthyroidism and ophthalmopathy.

The chain recombines TRBV4-1 with TRBJ2-2, with TRBD2 as a possible D gene (6 bases). The sequence came from a man in his thirties or forties with Graves disease. The sequenced sample was peripheral blood mononuclear cells (PBMCs), obtained at new diagnosis, from a patient treated with antithyroid drugs. CDR3 residues: CASSQDHGGTGELFF. The CDR3 nucleotides read TGCGCCAGCAGCCAAGATCACGGGGGTACCGGGGAGCTGTTTTTT.